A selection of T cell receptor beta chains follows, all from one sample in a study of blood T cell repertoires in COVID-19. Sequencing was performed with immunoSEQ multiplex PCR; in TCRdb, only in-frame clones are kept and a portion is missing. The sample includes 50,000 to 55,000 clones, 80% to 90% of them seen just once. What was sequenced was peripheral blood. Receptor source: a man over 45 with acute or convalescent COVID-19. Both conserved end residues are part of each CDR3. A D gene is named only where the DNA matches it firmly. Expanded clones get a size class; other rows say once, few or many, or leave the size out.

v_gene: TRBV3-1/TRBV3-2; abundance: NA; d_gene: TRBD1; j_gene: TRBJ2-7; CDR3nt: TGTGCCAGCAGCTCATCGGGACAGGGCGACTACGAGCAGTACTTC; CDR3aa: CASSSSGQGDYEQYF
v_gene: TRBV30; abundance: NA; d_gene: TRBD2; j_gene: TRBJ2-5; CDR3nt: TGTGCCTGGAGTCGGGGAGGGGAGACCCAGTACTTC; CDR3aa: CAWSRGGETQYF
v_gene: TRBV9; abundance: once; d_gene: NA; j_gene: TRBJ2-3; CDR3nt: TGTGCCAGCAGCAATTGGGACTTCACAGATACGCAGTATTTT; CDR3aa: CASSNWDFTDTQYF
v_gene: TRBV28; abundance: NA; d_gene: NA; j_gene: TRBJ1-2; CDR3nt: TGTGCCAGCAGTTTTCCAGGAGGACGGAGTATTGGCACCTTC; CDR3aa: CASSFPGGRSIGTF
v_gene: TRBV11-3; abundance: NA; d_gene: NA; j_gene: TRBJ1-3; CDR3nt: TGTGCCAGCAGCTCGGGAGAAAACACCATATATTTT; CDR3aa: CASSSGENTIYF
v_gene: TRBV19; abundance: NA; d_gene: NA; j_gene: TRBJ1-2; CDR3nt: TGTGCCAGTAGCCGGGTAATCGGGGGCTACACCTTC; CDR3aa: CASSRVIGGYTF
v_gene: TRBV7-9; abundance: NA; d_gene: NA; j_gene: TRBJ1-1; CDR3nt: TGTGCCAGCAGCTTGTCGTGGGGAGCTGAAGCTTTCTTT; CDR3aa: CASSLSWGAEAFF
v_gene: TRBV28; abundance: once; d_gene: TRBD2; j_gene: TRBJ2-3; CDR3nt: TGTGCCAGCAGTGCCGGGACTAGTCGCACAGATACGCAGTATTTT; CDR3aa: CASSAGTSRTDTQYF
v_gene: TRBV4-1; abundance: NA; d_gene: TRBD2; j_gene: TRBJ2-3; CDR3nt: TGCGCCACCGCGACTAGCGGGAGAGACACAGATACGCAGTATTTT; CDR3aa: CATATSGRDTDTQYF
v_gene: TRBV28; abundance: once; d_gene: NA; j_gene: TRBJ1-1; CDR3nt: TGTGCCAGCAGTCTCCCGACTGGGGGCCGTAACACTGAAGCTTTCTTT; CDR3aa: CASSLPTGGRNTEAFF
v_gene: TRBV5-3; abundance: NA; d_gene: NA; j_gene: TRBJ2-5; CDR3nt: TGTGCCAGAAGCTTTAAACGGCAAGAGACCCAGTACTTC; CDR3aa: CARSFKRQETQYF
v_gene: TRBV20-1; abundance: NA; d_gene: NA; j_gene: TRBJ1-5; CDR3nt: TGCAGTGCTAGTACCCTACGTGACAGAAGCAATCAGCCCCAGCATTTT; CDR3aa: CSASTLRDRSNQPQHF
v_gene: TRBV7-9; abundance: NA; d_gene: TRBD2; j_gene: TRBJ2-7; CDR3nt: TGTGCCAGCAGCGTCAGCGGGAGGTTGAGGAACGAGCAGTACTTC; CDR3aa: CASSVSGRLRNEQYF
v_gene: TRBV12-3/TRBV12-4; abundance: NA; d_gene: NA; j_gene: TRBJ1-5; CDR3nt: TGTGCCAGCAGTTTAGTCGGGCCCCAGCATTTT; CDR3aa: CASSLVGPQHF
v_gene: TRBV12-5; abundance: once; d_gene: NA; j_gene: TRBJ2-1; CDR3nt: TGTGCTAGTGGTTTTTCCGCAGGATACAATGAGCAGTTCTTC; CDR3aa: CASGFSAGYNEQFF